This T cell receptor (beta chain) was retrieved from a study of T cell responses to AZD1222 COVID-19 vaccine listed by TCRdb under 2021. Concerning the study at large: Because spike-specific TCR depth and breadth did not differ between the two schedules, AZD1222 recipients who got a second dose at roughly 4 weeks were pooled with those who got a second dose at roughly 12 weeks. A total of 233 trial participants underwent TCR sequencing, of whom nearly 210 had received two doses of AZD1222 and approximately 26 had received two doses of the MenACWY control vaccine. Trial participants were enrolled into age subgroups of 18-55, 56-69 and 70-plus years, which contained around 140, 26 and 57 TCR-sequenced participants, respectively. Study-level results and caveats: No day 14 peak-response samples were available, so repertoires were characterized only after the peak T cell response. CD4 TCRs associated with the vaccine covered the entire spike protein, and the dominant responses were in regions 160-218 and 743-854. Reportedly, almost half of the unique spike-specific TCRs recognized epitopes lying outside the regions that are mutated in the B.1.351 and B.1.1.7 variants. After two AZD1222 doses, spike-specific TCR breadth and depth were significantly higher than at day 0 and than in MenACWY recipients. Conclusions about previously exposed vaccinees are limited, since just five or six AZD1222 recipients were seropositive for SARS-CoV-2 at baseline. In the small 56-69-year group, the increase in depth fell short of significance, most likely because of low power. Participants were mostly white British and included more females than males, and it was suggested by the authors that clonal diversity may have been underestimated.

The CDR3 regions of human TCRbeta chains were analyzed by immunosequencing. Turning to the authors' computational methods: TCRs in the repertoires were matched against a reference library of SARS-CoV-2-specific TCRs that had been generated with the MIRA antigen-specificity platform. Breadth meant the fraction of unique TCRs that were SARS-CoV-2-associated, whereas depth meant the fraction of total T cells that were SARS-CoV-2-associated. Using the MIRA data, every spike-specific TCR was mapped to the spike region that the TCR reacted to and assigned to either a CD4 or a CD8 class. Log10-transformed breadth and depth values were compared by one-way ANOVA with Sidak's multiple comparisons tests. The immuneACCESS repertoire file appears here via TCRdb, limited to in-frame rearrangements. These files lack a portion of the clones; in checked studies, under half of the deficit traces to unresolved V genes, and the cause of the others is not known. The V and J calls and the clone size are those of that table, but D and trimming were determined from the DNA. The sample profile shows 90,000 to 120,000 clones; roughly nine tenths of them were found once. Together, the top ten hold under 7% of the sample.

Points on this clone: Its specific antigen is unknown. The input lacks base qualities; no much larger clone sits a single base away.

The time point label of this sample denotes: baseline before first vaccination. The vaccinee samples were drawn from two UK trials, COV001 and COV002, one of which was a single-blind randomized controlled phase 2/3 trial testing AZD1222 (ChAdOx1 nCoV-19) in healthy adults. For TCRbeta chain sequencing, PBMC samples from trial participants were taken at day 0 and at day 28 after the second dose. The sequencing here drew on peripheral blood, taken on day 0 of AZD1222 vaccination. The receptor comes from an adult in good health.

At the DNA level, the sequence is TGTGCCAGCAGCCCAGGACGGTCTGGGGCCAACGTCCTGACTTTC. Translated, this is CASSPGRSGANVLTF. The chain is made from TRBV7-9 and TRBJ2-6; the D gene cannot be named for sure. Its CDR3 holds 15 amino acids, cysteine through phenylalanine. Only the CDR3 portion is preserved as DNA: 45 bases, with reading frame beginning at the first base. The junction carries 9 bases between V and J, which are trimmed by 5 bases and 1 base respectively. From the germline V gene (reference sequence), CDR1 is SEHNR and CDR2 is FQNEAQ. The full variable domain, with segments outside the CDR3 supplied by the reference TRBV7-9 and TRBJ2-6 proteins, appears as DTGVSQNPRHKITKRGQNVTFRCDPISEHNRLYWYRQTLGQGPEFLTYFQNEAQLEKSRLLSDRFSAERPKGSFSTLEIQRTEQGDSAMYLCASSPGRSGANVLTFGAGSRLTVL.